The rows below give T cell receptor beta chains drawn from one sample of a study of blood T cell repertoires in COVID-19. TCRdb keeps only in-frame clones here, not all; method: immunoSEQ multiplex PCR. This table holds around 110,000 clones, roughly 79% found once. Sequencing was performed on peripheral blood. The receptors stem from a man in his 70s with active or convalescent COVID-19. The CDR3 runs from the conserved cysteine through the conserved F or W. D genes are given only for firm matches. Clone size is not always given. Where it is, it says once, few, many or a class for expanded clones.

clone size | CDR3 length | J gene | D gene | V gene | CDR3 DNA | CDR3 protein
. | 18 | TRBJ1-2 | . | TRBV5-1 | TGCGCCAGCAGCTTGTCGTGGGCGCCGGCGGGGGGAGACTATGGCTACACCTTC | CASSLSWAPAGGDYGYTF
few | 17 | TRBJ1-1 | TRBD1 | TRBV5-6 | TGTGCCAGCAGCTTGGATACAGGGGGCGTTGGTTGGTCTGAAGCTTTCTTT | CASSLDTGGVGWSEAFF
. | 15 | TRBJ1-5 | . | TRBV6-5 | TGTGCCAGCAGTTACAGCCCGTCGGGGGTTCAGCCCCAGCATTTT | CASSYSPSGVQPQHF
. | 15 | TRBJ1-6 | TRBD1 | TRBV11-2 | TGTGCCAGCAGCTTAGATCAGGTCAGGGGGCGACCCCTCCACTTT | CASSLDQVRGRPLHF
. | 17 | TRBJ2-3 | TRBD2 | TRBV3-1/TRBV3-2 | TGTGCCAGCAGCCAAGCGGCGGCTAGCGGGGGGGCCTTCACCCAGTATTTT | CASSQAAASGGAFTQYF
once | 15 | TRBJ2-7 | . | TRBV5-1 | TGCGCCAGCAGCTTGAGCTGGAGAGGAGATACAGAGCAGTACTTC | CASSLSWRGDTEQYF
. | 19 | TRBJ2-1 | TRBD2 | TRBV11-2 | TGTGCCAGCAGCCCGGACGGCGGGAGGGCCAATAAGTATGGGAATGAGCAGTTCTTC | CASSPDGGRANKYGNEQFF
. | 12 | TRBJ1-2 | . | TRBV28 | TGTGCCAGCAGTATCCTAAACTATGGCTACACCTTC | CASSILNYGYTF
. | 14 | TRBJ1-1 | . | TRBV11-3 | TGTGCCAGCGCAAAAGGACAGTTGAACACTGAAGCTTTCTTT | CASAKGQLNTEAFF
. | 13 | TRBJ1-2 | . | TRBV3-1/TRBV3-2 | TGTGCCAGCAGCCAAAGGGCGGGAGATGGCTACACCTTC | CASSQRAGDGYTF
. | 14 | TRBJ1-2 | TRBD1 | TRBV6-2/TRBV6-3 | TGTGCCAGCAGTTACGGGACAGAGAGTAATGGCTACACCTTC | CASSYGTESNGYTF
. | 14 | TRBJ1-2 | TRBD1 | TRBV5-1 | TGCGCCAGCAGCTTGGTGTCGACAGGGGATGGCTACACCTTC | CASSLVSTGDGYTF
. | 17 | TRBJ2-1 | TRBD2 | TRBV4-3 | TGCGCCAGCAGCCAAGTCCCAGCGGGGCAGTCCTACAATGAGCAGTTCTTC | CASSQVPAGQSYNEQFF
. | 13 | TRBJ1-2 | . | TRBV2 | TGTGCCAGCTCAGCCCAAGGACAGTACGGCTACACCTTC | CASSAQGQYGYTF
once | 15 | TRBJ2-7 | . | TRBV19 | TGTGCCAGTAGTATAGCTAGACGGGAGTCCTACGAGCAGTACTTC | CASSIARRESYEQYF
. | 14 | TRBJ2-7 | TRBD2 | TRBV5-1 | TGCGCCAGCAGCTCCGGGACTAGCGGCTACGAGCAGTACTTC | CASSSGTSGYEQYF
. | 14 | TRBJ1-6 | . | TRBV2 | TGTGCCATCGCGGACAGCTCCTATAATTCACCCCTCCACTTT | CAIADSSYNSPLHF
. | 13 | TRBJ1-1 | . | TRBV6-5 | TGTGCCAGCACCTACCAACTGAACACTGAAGCTTTCTTT | CASTYQLNTEAFF
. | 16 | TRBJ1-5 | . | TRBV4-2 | TGTGCCAGCAGCCAAGAGCTGCAGGGTGGCAATCAGCCCCAGCATTTT | CASSQELQGGNQPQHF
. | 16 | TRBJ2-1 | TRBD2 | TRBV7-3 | TGTGCCAAACCAACGAACCACGGGACTAGGGACTATGAGCAGTTCTTC | CAKPTNHGTRDYEQFF
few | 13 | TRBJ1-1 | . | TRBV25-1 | TGTGCCAGCAGTGAATTAACTCCTAATAACGCTTTCTTT | CASSELTPNNAFF
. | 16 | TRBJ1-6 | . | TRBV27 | TGTGCCAGCCGATTGAGGGGGGGCGGTTATAATTCACCCCTCCACTTT | CASRLRGGGYNSPLHF